Listed here is a single TCR beta chain. From germline, CDR1 is MNHEY and CDR2 SVGEGT. V was clipped by 2 bases and J by 0 bases; unmatched bases: 12. CDR3 size: 19 residues. In the study's own analysis: Using reference gene primer amplification, nucleated cell counts were estimated. Some clones are missing from TCRdb's copy, which holds only in-frame ones; the method was immunoSEQ multiplex PCR. The DNA gave D and trimming, while V, J and clone size come from that table. The table includes about 180,000 clones, over 65% detected once. This specimen belongs to a study of blood T cell repertoires in COVID-19. At the level of the study: Spain, Italy and the United States supplied samples that represented acute and convalescent COVID-19. Sources were T cells, B-cell-depleted T cells, or PBMCs; the material itself was cDNA or gDNA.

Seattle participants joined during active infection and were tracked over time. The clonotype comes from a person between 65 and 79 years old with COVID-19, enrolled during active disease. The sequencing sample was made of peripheral blood. The chain carries TRBV6-2 or TRBV6-3 and TRBJ1-5; 8 bases line up with TRBD1. DNA for the CDR3: TGTGCCAGCAGTTACCTCCGACCCGGGACAGGAGATAGCAATCAGCCCCAGCATTTT. Protein sequence: CASSYLRPGTGDSNQPQHF.